This T cell receptor (beta chain) was captured by sequencing in a study of T cell clones after liver transplantation. Study-level information: Three of eight recipients were HCV-positive; others had non-autoimmune, non-viral indications. Study results and limitations: Compared with third party-reactive sequences, donor-reactive ones declined more, independent of withdrawal success.

The assay was immunoSEQ multiplex PCR, and TCRdb's table has in-frame clones only and misses some. The sample yields tens of thousands of clones, about 91% seen once. Germline V gene sequence: CDR1 MNHEY, CDR2 SVGAGI. This CDR3 contains 15 residues. The junction had 9 bases not matched to a gene; V was cut back by 2 bases and J by 8 bases. As regards this clone: Its antigen is not known.

The rearrangement uses TRBV6-5 and TRBJ2-1; 7 bases align to TRBD2. This TCR came from a human patient who received a liver transplant. Some T cells may be supplied by the graft donor. This sample comprised CD4+ T cells from blood, obtained about 27 months after liver transplant. DNA of the CDR3: TGTGCCAGCAGTTACGGGGGAGGGCCCTCACATGAGCAGTTCTTC. Protein product: CASSYGGGPSHEQFF.